Included here is one TCR beta chain sequence, with context. Antigen: not known. This sample stems from a study of T cell repertoires in cytomegalovirus infection. The CDR3 is 15 amino acids. The V gene lost 5 bases and the J gene lost 7 bases, with 20 bases spanning the gap. Looked up from germline, CDR1 is SGHTA and CDR2 is FQGNSA. TCRdb re-derived calls from the reads in MiXCR, one entry per CDR3 protein. Of approximately 730,000 distinct CDR3 sequences in the sample, 29% were seen once. The specimen comprised cultured CD8+ T cells from PBMCs, sampled from culture after CMV antigen stimulation. This rearrangement joins TRBV7-2 to TRBJ1-2; perhaps TRBD1 as D (6 bases). The receptor was isolated from a human donor in good health (CMV status not recorded). Some clones in this sample may be carry-over from other donors' samples. The CDR3 DNA reads as TGTGCCAGCAGCACATATAACCCGTCGGGGGCTGGCTACACCTTC. Translating gives CASSTYNPSGAGYTF.